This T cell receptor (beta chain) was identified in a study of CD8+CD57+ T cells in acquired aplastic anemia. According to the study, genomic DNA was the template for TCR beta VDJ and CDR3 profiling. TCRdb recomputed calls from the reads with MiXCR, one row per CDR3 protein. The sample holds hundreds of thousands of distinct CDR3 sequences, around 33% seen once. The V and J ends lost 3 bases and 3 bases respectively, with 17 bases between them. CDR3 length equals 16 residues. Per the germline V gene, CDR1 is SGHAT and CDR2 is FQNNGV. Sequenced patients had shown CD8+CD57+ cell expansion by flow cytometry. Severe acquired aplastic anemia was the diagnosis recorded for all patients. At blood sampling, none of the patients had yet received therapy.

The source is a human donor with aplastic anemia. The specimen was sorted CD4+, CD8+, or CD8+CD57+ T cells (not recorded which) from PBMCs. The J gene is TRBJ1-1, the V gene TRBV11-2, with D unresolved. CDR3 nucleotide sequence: TGTGCCAGCAGCTTGACCGGGGTGATGATGCACACTGAAGCTTTCTTT. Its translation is CASSLTGVMMHTEAFF. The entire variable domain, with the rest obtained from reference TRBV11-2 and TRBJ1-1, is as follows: EAGVAQSPRYKIIEKRQSVAFWCNPISGHATLYWYQQILGQGPKLLIQFQNNGVVDDSQLPKDRFSAERLKGVDSTLKIQPAKLEDSAVYLCASSLTGVMMHTEAFFGQGTRLTVV.